This paragraph reports one T cell receptor beta chain. It lacks a known antigen. No base quality values were provided; no much bigger clone lies one nucleotide off. The sample is drawn from a study of naive and memory T cell subsets (dated by TCRdb to about 2017). Looking at the study overall: The figure summarizing the skin biopsy and whole blood samples listed approximately 10 blood donors, 7 tuberculin skin test biopsies and 3 saline control biopsies. Usually PCR2 was run as a SYBR Green qPCR and stopped at a set threshold, although low-input samples could use end-point PCR (approximately 6 cycles) instead.

The study at large found these results: The potential sensitivity of the RNA-based method to TCR transcript changes with T cell activation and differentiation was acknowledged.

The receptor library was made with 5' RACE. The ligated cDNA was amplified in four rounds of PCR with nested alpha and beta constant region primers together with the SP2 primer. For the blood and skin samples, TCR RNA was reverse transcribed with SuperScript IV using primers for the alpha and beta constant regions. An oligonucleotide carrying the Illumina SP2 primer and a UMI was ligated to the 3' end of the cDNA by means of T4 RNA ligase 1. To prevent hairpin formation, the 12-nucleotide UMI was made up of two random hexamers with an eight-base spacer between them. From the second PCR onward, TCR alpha and beta chain libraries were processed separately, and dual indexing was applied for multiplexing. After pooling, the indexed libraries were analyzed by capillary electrophoresis and sequenced on either an Illumina MiSeq or NextSeq. Libraries were spiked with PhiX DNA at about 5-7% so that base diversity was increased and cluster recognition was improved. The study's processing was this. Demultiplexor pulled UMIs out of read 2, joined the UMIs with the TCR sequence from read 1, and separated reads according to sample indices. V and J genes and V-J junctions were identified by Decombinator, and each TCR was assigned a five-part identifier that included V and J deletions. Collapsinator used UMIs to correct sequencing errors and PCR amplification heterogeneity, producing a UMI-based abundance for each TCR. Identifiers were converted to nucleotide sequence by CDR3Translator and translated to amino acids, and CDR3 regions were extracted on the basis of terminal motifs. Error-corrected alpha and beta TCR counts from blood and skin were compared after normalization to input RNA amount. The public reads were run again by TCRdb, first through fastp at Q25 and then through MiXCR, and only productive beta chains were kept. Rows with one shared CDR3 protein collapse into an entry with the most common genes and DNA. V and J calls and clone size were set by TCRdb, not the authors. This sample is represented by fewer than 40,000 distinct CDR3 sequences; over 15% of them were singletons. Around 2.5% of the sample comes from the top ten.

As encoded in the germline V gene, CDR1 is SGDLS while CDR2 is YYNGEE. Including cysteine and phenylalanine, the CDR3 has 14 amino acids. This entry keeps only the CDR3 DNA: 42 bases, framed from base 1. Trimmed from V: 3 bases; trimmed from J: 6 bases; junction bases lacking a gene match: 9. A robust, sensitive protocol for the amplification, sequencing and analysis of TCRs was described in the study, in which 3' ligation of a UMI-containing oligonucleotide to TCR cDNA was used. For whole blood analysis, approximately 2.5 ml of peripheral blood was collected from healthy adult volunteers into Tempus tubes, and RNA was extracted following the manufacturer's instructions. Total RNA was used without cell sorting and was treated with RQ1 DNase before reverse transcription, with a target input of roughly 1 to 1,100 ng. Libraries were prepared from skin biopsies and whole blood so that pipeline robustness could be tested in samples in which T cells form a minority population.

The V and J segments used are TRBV9 and TRBJ2-7, and 7 junctional nucleotides match TRBD1. The receptor comes from a female donor in good health. The CDR3 protein: CASSARQGLREQYF. DNA sequence: TGTGCCAGCAGCGCCAGACAGGGTCTCCGCGAGCAGTACTTC.